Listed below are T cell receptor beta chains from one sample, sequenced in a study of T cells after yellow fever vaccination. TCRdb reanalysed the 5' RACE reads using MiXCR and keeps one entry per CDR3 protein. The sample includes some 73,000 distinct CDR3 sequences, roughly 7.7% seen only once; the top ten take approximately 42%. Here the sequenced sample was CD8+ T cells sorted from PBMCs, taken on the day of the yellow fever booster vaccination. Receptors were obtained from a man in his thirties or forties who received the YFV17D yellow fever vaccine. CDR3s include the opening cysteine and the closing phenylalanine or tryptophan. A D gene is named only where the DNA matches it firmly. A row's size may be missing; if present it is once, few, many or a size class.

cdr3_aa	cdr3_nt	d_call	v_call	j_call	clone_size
CASSEGGPLGPEGF	TGTGCCAGCAGTGAAGGGGGCCCTCTGGGACCCGAGGGTTTC	.	TRBV2	TRBJ2-7	many
CASSRGLAGGYEQYF	TGTGCCAGCAGCCGGGGACTAGCGGGGGGCTACGAGCAGTACTTC	TRBD2	TRBV14	TRBJ2-7	many
CASSYAGGRQETQYF	TGTGCCAGCAGCTACGCTGGAGGGAGACAAGAGACCCAGTACTTC	.	TRBV3-1	TRBJ2-5	few
CASNPPGTDTQYF	TGTGCCAGCAACCCCCCGGGAACAGATACGCAGTATTTT	.	TRBV11-2	TRBJ2-3	.
CGTSREGRLAFDEQFF	TGTGGCACCAGCAGAGAAGGAAGGCTAGCGTTTGACGAGCAGTTCTTC	.	TRBV15	TRBJ2-1	.
CSVPRDSDTGELFF	TGCAGTGTACCCCGGGACTCAGACACCGGGGAGCTGTTTTTT	.	TRBV20-1	TRBJ2-2	few
CASSQVISGSSLSHYNEQFF	TGCGCCAGCAGCCAAGTCATTAGCGGGAGCTCGCTCTCCCACTACAATGAGCAGTTCTTC	TRBD2	TRBV4-1	TRBJ2-1	.
CASSLAGFGEQYF	TGTGCCAGCAGCTTGGCTGGATTCGGCGAGCAGTACTTC	.	TRBV5-6	TRBJ2-7	few
CASSIAPGETQYF	TGCGCCAGCTCGATAGCGCCGGGGGAGACCCAGTACTTC	.	TRBV10-1	TRBJ2-5	many
CSVTATGADTEAFF	TGCAGCGTTACCGCTACAGGGGCGGACACTGAAGCTTTCTTT	TRBD1	TRBV29-1	TRBJ1-1	few
CASSPPPMDTQYF	TGTGCCAGCAGCCCACCCCCTATGGATACGCAGTATTTT	.	TRBV7-8	TRBJ2-3	.
CAWSFDGSSYNEQFF	TGTGCCTGGAGTTTTGACGGGAGCTCCTACAATGAGCAGTTCTTC	.	TRBV30	TRBJ2-1	few
CASSSRRASEKLFF	TGTGCCAGCAGCTCACGGCGTGCGTCTGAAAAACTGTTTTTT	.	TRBV11-1	TRBJ1-4	many
CSVEDRQGYNPYEQYF	TGCAGCGTTGAAGATCGACAGGGCTATAATCCCTACGAGCAGTACTTC	TRBD1	TRBV29-1	TRBJ2-7	.
CASRGDPAEQFF	TGCGCCAGCAGGGGGGACCCGGCTGAGCAGTTCTTC	.	TRBV5-1	TRBJ2-1	many
CASSPLGLNEQFF	TGTGCCAGCAGCCCCCTCGGTCTCAATGAGCAGTTCTTC	.	TRBV27	TRBJ2-1	.
CASSPHRDESYEQYF	TGTGCCAGCAGCCCACACCGGGACGAATCCTACGAGCAGTACTTC	.	TRBV7-6	TRBJ2-7	few
CASSQSDRGDEKLFF	TGCGCCAGCAGCCAATCGGACAGGGGAGATGAAAAACTGTTTTTT	TRBD1	TRBV4-3	TRBJ1-4	few
CASSLVAGDQSEQFF	TGTGCCAGCAGCTTAGTAGCGGGAGATCAGAGTGAGCAGTTCTTC	TRBD2	TRBV7-6	TRBJ2-1	many
CASRGTLSSYNSPLHF	TGTGCCAGCAGGGGGACATTGAGCTCCTATAATTCACCCCTCCACTTT	.	TRBV21-1	TRBJ1-6	many
CASSVRGGVNEQFF	TGTGCCAGCAGTGTCCGCGGCGGGGTCAATGAGCAGTTCTTC	.	TRBV27	TRBJ2-1	many
CSARVYEQYF	TGCAGTGCTAGGGTCTACGAGCAGTACTTC	.	TRBV20-1	TRBJ2-7	.